The rows below give T cell receptor beta chains drawn from one sample of a study of control samples from healthy donors and cancer patients. TCRdb's table, derived via immunoSEQ multiplex PCR, lists solely in-frame clones and lacks some. The table includes about 77,000 clones, 85% to 95% detected once. The sequenced sample was blood. The source of these receptors is a woman aged 60 to 75 in good health. CDR3s include the opening cysteine and the closing phenylalanine or tryptophan. D genes are given only for firm matches. Clone size is stated in some rows and not others, as once, few, many or a class when expanded.

TRBJ1-5 TRBV28 - - CASSFELGGPGGNQPQHF TGTGCCAGCAGTTTTGAGTTGGGTGGGCCTGGGGGCAATCAGCCCCAGCATTTT
TRBJ2-7 TRBV11-2 - TRBD1 CASSLAHRGVEQYF TGTGCCAGCAGCTTAGCTCACAGGGGGGTTGAGCAGTACTTC
TRBJ1-1 TRBV5-6 once - CASSLTGGGTEAFF TGTGCCAGCAGCTTGACGGGAGGGGGGACTGAAGCTTTCTTT
TRBJ2-1 TRBV9 - - CASSVGGSNYNEQFF TGTGCCAGCAGCGTAGGTGGGAGTAACTACAATGAGCAGTTCTTC
TRBJ1-1 TRBV6-6 once - CASSPRTERPEAFF TGTGCCAGCAGTCCCCGGACAGAAAGGCCTGAAGCTTTCTTT
TRBJ2-5 TRBV4-3 - - CASSHNQGGQETQYF TGCGCCAGCAGCCATAACCAGGGTGGCCAAGAGACCCAGTACTTC
TRBJ1-3 TRBV9 - TRBD1 CASSVSVQGDSGNTIYF TGTGCCAGCAGCGTTAGCGTCCAGGGGGACTCTGGAAACACCATATATTTT
TRBJ2-5 TRBV7-9 - TRBD2 CASSSEWGGGETQYF TGTGCCAGCAGCTCCGAATGGGGGGGAGGAGAGACCCAGTACTTC
TRBJ1-6 TRBV11-2 - - CASSLLGQLSYNSPLHF TGTGCCAGCAGCTTATTGGGGCAGCTCTCCTATAATTCACCCCTCCACTTT
TRBJ1-6 TRBV30 - - CAWSVRMVLHF TGTGCCTGGAGTGTACGGATGGTCCTCCACTTT
TRBJ2-5 TRBV2 - - CASSDTRTRMQETQYF TGTGCCAGCAGTGATACACGTACCCGAATGCAAGAGACCCAGTACTTC
TRBJ2-5 TRBV5-1 - TRBD2 CASSFGTRQETQYF TGCGCCAGCAGCTTTGGGACTAGACAAGAGACCCAGTACTTC
TRBJ2-5 TRBV5-8 - TRBD2 CASSLTGAGGVETQYF TGTGCCAGCAGCTTGACTGGAGCGGGAGGGGTGGAGACCCAGTACTTC
TRBJ2-1 TRBV4-2 - - CASSPRAASNPEQFF TGTGCCAGCAGCCCGCGGGCGGCTAGCAACCCTGAGCAGTTCTTC
TRBJ1-4 TRBV5-1 - - CASSLEGKTNEKLFF TGCGCCAGCAGCTTGGAGGGGAAAACTAATGAAAAACTGTTTTTT
TRBJ2-7 TRBV2 - - CASSPTASYEQYF TGTGCCAGCAGTCCGACAGCTTCCTACGAGCAGTACTTC
TRBJ2-3 TRBV5-1 - TRBD2 CASSLAPGLAGGPRTDTQYF TGCGCCAGCAGCTTGGCCCCTGGACTAGCGGGAGGGCCCCGCACAGATACGCAGTATTTT
TRBJ2-1 TRBV6-5 - - CASSYPGNEQFF TGTGCCAGCAGTTACCCGGGCAATGAGCAGTTCTTC
TRBJ1-2 TRBV28 - TRBD1 CASSPGQGRNGYTF TGTGCCAGCAGCCCGGGACAGGGGAGAAATGGCTACACCTTC
TRBJ2-7 TRBV10-2 - TRBD2 CASRWTSGSVVQYF TGCGCCAGCAGATGGACTAGCGGGAGTGTGGTGCAGTACTTC
TRBJ2-3 TRBV7-2 - - CASSPYTGADTQYF TGTGCCAGCAGCCCTTATACCGGGGCAGATACGCAGTATTTT
TRBJ2-5 TRBV25-1 - TRBD1 CASSEYSGQGSETQYF TGTGCCAGCAGTGAATACTCAGGACAGGGATCAGAGACCCAGTACTTC
TRBJ2-7 TRBV6-5 once - CASSYSLIAWPYEQYF TGTGCCAGCAGTTACTCGCTCATAGCTTGGCCCTACGAGCAGTACTTC
TRBJ1-1 TRBV7-3 - - CASSLTRNTEAFF TGTGCCAGCAGCTTAACCAGGAACACTGAAGCTTTCTTT
TRBJ1-2 TRBV4-2 - - CASSQTGGSYGYTF TGTGCCAGCAGCCAAACGGGTGGAAGCTATGGCTACACCTTC
TRBJ1-3 TRBV10-1 - - CASSPGNLGNTIYF TGCGCCAGCAGCCCAGGGAACTTGGGAAACACCATATATTTT
TRBJ2-7 TRBV19 - TRBD2 CASSTSGSRGMTRQYF TGTGCCAGTAGTACCTCCGGATCGCGGGGGATGACAAGGCAGTACTTC
TRBJ2-1 TRBV30 - TRBD2 CAWSAALAPAGNEQFF TGTGCCTGGAGCGCCGCGCTAGCGCCAGCGGGGAATGAGCAGTTCTTC
TRBJ1-1 TRBV5-4 - - CASSLDRDLRNTEAFF TGTGCCAGCAGCTTGGACCGGGACCTAAGGAATACTGAAGCTTTCTTT
TRBJ1-3 TRBV5-4 - - CASSFDQASGNTIYF TGTGCCAGCAGCTTCGACCAGGCGTCCGGAAACACCATATATTTT
TRBJ2-3 TRBV6-1 once - CASSEGVGSTDTQYF TGTGCCAGCAGTGAAGGGGTTGGCAGCACAGATACGCAGTATTTT
TRBJ2-3 TRBV5-1 - TRBD2 CASSLASGGTDTQYF TGCGCCAGCAGCTTGGCTAGCGGGGGCACAGATACGCAGTATTTT
TRBJ1-6 TRBV29-1 - - CSVGERNSPLHF TGCAGCGTTGGGGAGCGGAATTCACCCCTCCACTTT
TRBJ2-1 TRBV27 - TRBD2 CASRTLAGPLYNEQFF TGTGCCAGCAGGACACTAGCGGGACCTCTTTACAATGAGCAGTTCTTC
TRBJ2-7 TRBV6-2/TRBV6-3 - - CASSALEGAKWEQYF TGTGCCAGCAGTGCCCTGGAGGGGGCGAAGTGGGAGCAGTACTTC
TRBJ2-1 TRBV15 - - CATSPEAGRDEQFF TGTGCCACCAGCCCAGAGGCAGGCCGAGATGAGCAGTTCTTC
TRBJ2-5 TRBV6-1 - TRBD1 CASSETPGGEETQYF TGTGCCAGCAGTGAAACGCCAGGGGGTGAGGAGACCCAGTACTTC
TRBJ1-3 TRBV5-8 - - CASSATRDTIYF TGTGCCAGCAGCGCTACGAGGGACACCATATATTTT
TRBJ1-5 TRBV7-2 - TRBD1 CASSQMRGGKVESNQPQHF TGTGCCAGCAGCCAAATGAGAGGGGGCAAGGTAGAAAGCAATCAGCCCCAGCATTTT
TRBJ2-7 TRBV6-6 once TRBD1 CASSDTGGSTYEQYF TGTGCCAGCAGCGATACAGGGGGCTCCACCTACGAGCAGTACTTC
TRBJ2-7 TRBV9 once - CASSEEVGEYYEQYF TGTGCCAGCAGCGAAGAGGTGGGGGAATACTACGAGCAGTACTTC
TRBJ2-2 TRBV27 - TRBD1 CASSLKRGQGELFF TGTGCCAGCAGTTTAAAGAGGGGGCAGGGGGAGCTGTTTTTT
TRBJ1-2 TRBV7-2 - TRBD1 CASSATGGLANYGYTF TGTGCCAGCAGCGCTACAGGGGGCTTAGCTAACTATGGCTACACCTTC
TRBJ2-5 TRBV30 - TRBD1 CAWSSAGGGSETQYF TGTGCCTGGAGTTCGGCAGGGGGCGGGTCGGAGACCCAGTACTTC
TRBJ2-2 TRBV5-6 - - CASSQGTLHGELFF TGTGCCAGCAGCCAAGGGACGCTTCACGGGGAGCTGTTTTTT
TRBJ1-2 TRBV19 - - CASSITVRVVLGYTF TGTGCCAGTAGTATTACAGTCCGGGTAGTTCTTGGCTACACCTTC
TRBJ2-1 TRBV12-3/TRBV12-4 - - CASSLSGSDEQFF TGTGCCAGCAGTTTATCCGGGTCTGATGAGCAGTTCTTC
TRBJ2-1 TRBV6-6 - - CASRGSSEQFF TGTGCCAGTCGGGGATCTAGTGAGCAGTTCTTC
TRBJ1-1 TRBV5-1 - TRBD1 CASSLNLGQGSTEAFF TGCGCCAGCAGCCTAAACTTGGGACAGGGAAGCACTGAAGCTTTCTTT
TRBJ1-1 TRBV30 - - CAWSYQVGRNTEAFF TGTGCCTGGAGCTACCAAGTAGGCAGAAACACTGAAGCTTTCTTT
TRBJ2-3 TRBV20-1 - TRBD2 CSASLAGGGDTQYF TGCAGTGCTAGTTTAGCGGGAGGGGGGGATACGCAGTATTTT
TRBJ1-2 TRBV19 - - CASNRGRGNGYTF TGTGCCAGTAACCGGGGCCGGGGGAATGGCTACACCTTC
TRBJ2-1 TRBV27 - - CASSFPVRDEQFF TGTGCCAGCAGTTTTCCGGTCCGCGATGAGCAGTTCTTC
TRBJ2-1 TRBV30 once - CAWVRLGGLEQFF TGTGCCTGGGTCCGGTTGGGGGGATTAGAGCAGTTCTTC
TRBJ1-1 TRBV18 - - CASSPGTPNTEAFF TGTGCCAGCTCACCGGGGACCCCGAACACTGAAGCTTTCTTT
TRBJ2-1 TRBV15 - TRBD1 CATRGTGAYNEQFF TGTGCCACCAGGGGGACAGGGGCATACAATGAGCAGTTCTTC
TRBJ1-2 TRBV2 - - CASRKGTPTSDTF TGTGCCAGCAGGAAGGGGACACCCACCTCCGACACCTTC